A selection of T cell receptor beta chains follows, all from one sample in a study of T cell changes during pregnancy in multiple sclerosis. Here immunoSEQ multiplex PCR was the method, and the copy in TCRdb shows in-frame clones only, minus some. The sample lists 80,000 to 95,000 clones, approximately 92% occurring once. Sequenced material: peripheral blood, taken in the third trimester of pregnancy. Receptor source: a female donor in good health, enrolled as a control in a pregnancy study. Each CDR3 is given with its conserved first and last residue. The order of the fields is D gene, J gene, CDR3 length, clone size, V gene, CDR3 protein, CDR3 DNA. A D gene is named only where the DNA matches it firmly. The size field is filled for only some rows; it gives once, few, many or a size class.

TRBD2,TRBJ2-7,16,.,TRBV5-1,CASSLGLAGDDYEQYF,TGCGCCAGCAGCTTGGGGCTAGCGGGAGACGACTACGAGCAGTACTTC
TRBD2,TRBJ2-2,18,.,TRBV7-2,CASSEPGTGTKHTGELFF,TGTGCCAGCAGCGAACCGGGAACCGGGACTAAACACACCGGGGAGCTGTTTTTT
.,TRBJ2-7,14,.,TRBV4-1,CASSQDASTYEQYF,TGCGCCAGCAGCCAAGACGCTTCTACTTACGAGCAGTACTTC
.,TRBJ2-2,16,.,TRBV7-9,CASSSLVPPDTGELFF,TGTGCCAGCAGCTCCCTCGTCCCCCCAGACACCGGGGAGCTGTTTTTT
TRBD1,TRBJ1-1,15,.,TRBV18,CASSLAGGLNTEAFF,TGTGCCAGCTCACTTGCAGGGGGGCTTAACACTGAAGCTTTCTTT
TRBD1,TRBJ2-6,17,.,TRBV25-1,CASSGQGIYSGANVLTF,TGTGCCAGCAGTGGACAGGGGATATACTCTGGGGCCAACGTCCTGACTTTC
.,TRBJ1-4,15,.,TRBV15,CATRPFRDIGTKLFF,TGTGCCACCAGGCCCTTCCGGGACATAGGGACAAAACTGTTTTTT
.,TRBJ2-5,16,.,TRBV13,CASSLGDLKDGGTQYF,TGTGCCAGCAGCTTAGGGGACTTAAAGGACGGAGGGACCCAGTACTTC
TRBD1,TRBJ2-1,16,once,TRBV5-1,CASSGQGASSYNEQFF,TGCGCCAGCAGCGGACAGGGGGCTTCCTCCTACAATGAGCAGTTCTTC
.,TRBJ2-7,16,.,TRBV5-6,CASSSKPGEALYEQYF,TGTGCCAGCAGTTCTAAACCGGGGGAGGCACTTTACGAGCAGTACTTC
TRBD2,TRBJ2-2,17,.,TRBV5-5,CASSHPLAGSNTGELFF,TGTGCCAGCAGCCATCCTCTAGCGGGCTCGAACACCGGGGAGCTGTTTTTT
.,TRBJ2-7,14,.,TRBV18,CASSPAGLDYEQYF,TGTGCCAGCTCACCCGCAGGGTTGGACTACGAGCAGTACTTC
.,TRBJ1-1,15,.,TRBV7-8,CASSLGPGVDTEAFF,TGTGCCAGCAGCTTAGGTCCAGGGGTGGACACTGAAGCTTTCTTT
.,TRBJ1-5,15,.,TRBV6-1,CASSTTGLANQPQHF,TGTGCCAGCAGTACTACAGGGTTGGCGAATCAGCCCCAGCATTTT
TRBD1,TRBJ1-4,15,.,TRBV9,CASSPRQGLHRKLFF,TGTGCCAGCAGCCCCCGACAGGGACTTCACCGAAAACTGTTTTTT
TRBD1,TRBJ1-3,15,.,TRBV6-5,CASSWTGGSGNTIYF,TGTGCCAGCAGTTGGACAGGGGGCTCTGGAAACACCATATATTTT
TRBD1,TRBJ2-7,14,.,TRBV27,CASSPRTGGNEQYF,TGTGCCAGCAGTCCCCGGACAGGGGGCAACGAGCAGTACTTC
.,TRBJ1-1,13,.,TRBV6-5,CASSPTIDRGAFF,TGTGCCAGCAGCCCCACCATTGACAGAGGAGCTTTCTTT
TRBD1,TRBJ2-1,16,.,TRBV9,CASSVEPGGYTNEQFF,TGTGCCAGCAGCGTAGAGCCAGGGGGCTACACCAATGAGCAGTTCTTC
TRBD1,TRBJ1-4,18,.,TRBV6-1,CASSEVNLRGRGEEKLFF,TGTGCCAGCAGCGAAGTAAACCTCAGGGGGCGAGGAGAAGAAAAACTGTTTTTT
.,TRBJ1-5,15,.,TRBV13,CASSSRVFGNQPQHF,TGTGCCAGCAGCTCCAGGGTTTTTGGCAATCAGCCCCAGCATTTT
TRBD2,TRBJ2-7,15,.,TRBV7-9,CASSFLAGVDDEQYF,TGTGCCAGCAGCTTCCTAGCGGGAGTGGACGACGAGCAGTACTTC
.,TRBJ2-3,12,.,TRBV5-1,CASSSRGDTQYF,TGCGCCAGCAGCTCCAGGGGCGATACGCAGTATTTT